This T cell receptor (beta chain) was sequenced during a study of blood T cell repertoires in COVID-19. Using immunoSEQ multiplex PCR, the repertoire was profiled, and TCRdb retains in-frame clones only, with some absent. Of 200,000 to 250,000 clones in the sample, 86% were seen once. The CDR3 spans 15 residues. J lost 3 bases, V lost 6 bases, and 8 bases had no gene match. The germline V gene encodes CDR1 LNHDA and CDR2 SQIVND (reference sequence). The sequencing sample was made of peripheral blood. The source of this sequence is a man in his 60s with acute or convalescent COVID-19. The chain uses TRBV19 and TRBJ2-3, with 8 bases identical to TRBD2. CDR3 in DNA: TGTGCCAGTAGCGGGAGGGCCATTCGGACAGATACGCAGTATTTT. Translating gives CASSGRAIRTDTQYF.